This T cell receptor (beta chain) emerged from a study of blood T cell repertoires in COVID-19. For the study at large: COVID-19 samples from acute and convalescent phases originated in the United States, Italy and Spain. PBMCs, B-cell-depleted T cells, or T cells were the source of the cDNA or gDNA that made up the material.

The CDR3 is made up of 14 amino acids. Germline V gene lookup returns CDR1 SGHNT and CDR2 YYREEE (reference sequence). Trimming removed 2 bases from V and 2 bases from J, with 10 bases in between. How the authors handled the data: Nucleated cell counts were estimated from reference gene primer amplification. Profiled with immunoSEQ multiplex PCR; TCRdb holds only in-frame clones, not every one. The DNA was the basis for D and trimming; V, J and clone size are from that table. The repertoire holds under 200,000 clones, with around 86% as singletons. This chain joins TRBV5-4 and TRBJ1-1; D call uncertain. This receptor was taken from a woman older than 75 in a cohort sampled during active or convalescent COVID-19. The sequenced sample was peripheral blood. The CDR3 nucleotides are TGTGCCAGCAGCTTTGCTCGGGTCAACACTGAAGCTTTCTTT. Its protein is CASSFARVNTEAFF.